This T cell receptor (beta chain) comes out of a study of T cells in Graves' hyperthyroidism and ophthalmopathy (dated by TCRdb to about 2019). Regarding the research as a whole: Peripheral blood samples were taken at the time of initial diagnosis, prior to any treatment. Whether ophthalmopathy could be predicted prospectively was tested in an independent validation cohort made up of 18 to 20 hyperthyroidism patients plus 17 patients who later progressed to ophthalmopathy. To identify distinguishing TCR V-J signatures, a discovery cohort of some 99 patients was used, comprising 43 with Graves' ophthalmopathy and 57 with stable Graves' hyperthyroidism. Thyroid tissue and blood T-cell repertoires from roughly 6 Graves' hyperthyroidism patients were also compared in the study. After sampling, hyperthyroidism patients received methimazole starting at 30 mg daily, and ophthalmopathy patients received high-dose intravenous methylprednisolone. For training and testing, the 100 patients in the discovery cohort were randomly divided in a 7:3 ratio. According to the paper, TCR Vbeta CDR3 sequencing was carried out on roughly 130 peripheral blood samples, which came from over 40 ophthalmopathy, 75 to 80 hyperthyroidism and some 17 progressor patients. Results the study describes overall, beyond this receptor: During validation, the model predicted progression to ophthalmopathy a median of approximately six months ahead of onset, with almost 71% sensitivity and more than 72% specificity. A model built on a 13 V-J signature distinguished ophthalmopathy from stable hyperthyroidism, reaching about 88% sensitivity and around 82% specificity in cross-validation and 80%/75% in testing. No statistical method was used to set the sample size in advance, and investigators knew the group allocation. Blood samples also contained most of the expanded thyroid clonotypes (frequency above 0.001), which suggests that blood repertoires may reflect thyroid immune responses.

From the germline V gene, CDR1 is SGDLS and CDR2 is YYNGEE. The CDR3 measures 15 amino acids from cysteine to phenylalanine. The entry retains the CDR3 DNA only, 45 bases that are in frame from base 1. The germline V and J ends show losses of 3 bases and 4 bases respectively, and no gene match explains 8 bases of the junction. Ophthalmopathy patients had moderately to severely active disease, with a Clinical Activity Score of 3 or more, a NOSPECS grade of 4 or more, and a disease duration of less than 3 months. Any patient with an uncontrolled infection, another autoimmune disease, pregnancy or lactation was excluded. Diagnoses were established on the basis of clinical symptoms, serum thyroxine and TRAb, thyroid ultrasound, and orbital computed tomography. Ficoll-Paque density gradient centrifugation was used to isolate PBMCs from about 10 ml of fresh peripheral blood. Trizol reagent was used to extract total RNA, and RNA quality was then checked on an Agilent 2100 Bioanalyzer.

TCR beta CDR3 regions were amplified from RNA transcripts. A first-round RT-PCR of the TCR CDR3 used the HTBI primer set with the Qiagen OneStep RT-PCR kit. Libraries were constructed in a second round of multiplex PCR, after which size selection and purification were performed. Sequencing of the libraries was done on an Illumina HiSeq2000 using paired-end 100 bp reads. As for the original processing: SOAPnuke was used to process the raw data, with reads discarded if the reads contained adapters or uncalled bases, had a mean Phred below 15, or lacked an exact constant-primer or identifier match. COPE v1.2.5 was used to merge high-quality paired reads, and clonotypes were defined as unique nucleotide sequences. MiTCR v1.1 was used to align clonotypes to the IMGT TRBV, TRBD and TRBJ reference segments. Only V-J combinations with frequency above 0.0001, covering 99.2% of repertoires, were analysed. The TCS score was defined as F50 (clonal expansion) divided by E x V (chaos), with BLOSUM62-based TCRdist calculated between CDR3 peptides within each V-J. Welch's t-statistics and random forest reduced several hundred V-J features to roughly 13, which were used in a naive Bayes classifier (R e1071). TCRdb reprocessed the public reads (quality trimming at Q25 with fastp, clone calling with MiXCR) and kept in-frame beta chains. All rows with the same CDR3 protein become a single entry with the most common DNA and genes. The V and J calls shown here were made by TCRdb, not taken from the authors' results. This sample lists roughly 400,000 distinct CDR3 sequences; around 15% were detected once. Under 30% of the sample is taken by the ten largest.

This clonotype was picked up a small number of times. Its antigen is currently not known. Per-base quality was not reported, and no clone a single base away is much larger than it. The V and J genes are TRBV9 and TRBJ2-5; 8 nucleotides in the junction match TRBD1. Sequencing input: blood. The receptor's source is a man between 50 and 59 years old with Graves' ophthalmopathy. The CDR3 here reads CASSASTGDGETQYF. The DNA sequence reads TGTGCCAGCAGCGCTTCGACAGGGGACGGAGAGACCCAGTACTTC.